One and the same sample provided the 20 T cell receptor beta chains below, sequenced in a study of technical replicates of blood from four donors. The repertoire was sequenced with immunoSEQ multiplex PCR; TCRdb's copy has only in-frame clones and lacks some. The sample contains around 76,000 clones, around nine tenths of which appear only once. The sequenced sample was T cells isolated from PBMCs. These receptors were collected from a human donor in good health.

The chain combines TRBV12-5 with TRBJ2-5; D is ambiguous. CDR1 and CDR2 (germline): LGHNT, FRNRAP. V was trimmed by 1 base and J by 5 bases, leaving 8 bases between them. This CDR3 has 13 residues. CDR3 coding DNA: TGTGCTAGTGGTTTGGAGACGGGTGAGACCCAGTACTTC. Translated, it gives CASGLETGETQYF.

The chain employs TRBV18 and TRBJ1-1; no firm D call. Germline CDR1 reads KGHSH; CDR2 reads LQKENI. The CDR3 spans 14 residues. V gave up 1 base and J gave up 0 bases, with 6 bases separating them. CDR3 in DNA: TGTGCCAGCTCACCACGGGAGATGAACACTGAAGCTTTCTTT. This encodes CASSPREMNTEAFF.

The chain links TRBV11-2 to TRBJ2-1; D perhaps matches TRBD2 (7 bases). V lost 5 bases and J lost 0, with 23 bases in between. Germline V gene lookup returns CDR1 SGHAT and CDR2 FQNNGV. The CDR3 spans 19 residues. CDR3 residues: CASSRSGGLGGSSYNEQFF. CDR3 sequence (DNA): TGTGCCAGCAGCCGGAGTGGGGGCCTTGGCGGGAGCTCCTACAATGAGCAGTTCTTC. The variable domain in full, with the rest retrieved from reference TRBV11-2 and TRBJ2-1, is EAGVAQSPRYKIIEKRQSVAFWCNPISGHATLYWYQQILGQGPKLLIQFQNNGVVDDSQLPKDRFSAERLKGVDSTLKIQPAKLEDSAVYLCASSRSGGLGGSSYNEQFFGPGTRLTVL.

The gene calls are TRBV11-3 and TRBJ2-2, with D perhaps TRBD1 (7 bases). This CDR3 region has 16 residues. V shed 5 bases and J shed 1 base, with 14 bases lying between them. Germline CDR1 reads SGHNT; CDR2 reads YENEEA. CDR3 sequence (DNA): TGTGCCAGCAGCACCGGGGGACAGATGAACACCGGGGAGCTGTTTTTT. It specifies CASSTGGQMNTGELFF.

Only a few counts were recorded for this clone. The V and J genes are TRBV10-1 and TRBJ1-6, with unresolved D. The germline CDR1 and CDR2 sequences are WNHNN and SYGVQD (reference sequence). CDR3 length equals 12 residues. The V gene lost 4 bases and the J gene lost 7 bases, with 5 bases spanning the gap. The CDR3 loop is CASSAPNSPLHF. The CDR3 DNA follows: TGCGCCAGCAGTGCTCCGAATTCACCCCTCCACTTT.

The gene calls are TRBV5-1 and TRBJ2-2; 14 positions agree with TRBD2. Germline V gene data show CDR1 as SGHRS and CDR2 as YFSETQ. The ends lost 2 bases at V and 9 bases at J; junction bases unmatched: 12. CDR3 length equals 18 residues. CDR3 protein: CASSFNTGTSGSSWELFF. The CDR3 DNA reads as TGCGCCAGCAGCTTCAACACCGGGACTAGCGGGAGTAGCTGGGAGCTGTTTTTT.

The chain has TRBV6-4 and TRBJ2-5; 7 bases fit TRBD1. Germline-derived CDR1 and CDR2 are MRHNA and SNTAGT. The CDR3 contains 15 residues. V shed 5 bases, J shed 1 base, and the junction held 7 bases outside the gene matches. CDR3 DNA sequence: TGTGCCAGCAGTCTAACGACAGGGAGCCAAGAGACCCAGTACTTC. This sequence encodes CASSLTTGSQETQYF.

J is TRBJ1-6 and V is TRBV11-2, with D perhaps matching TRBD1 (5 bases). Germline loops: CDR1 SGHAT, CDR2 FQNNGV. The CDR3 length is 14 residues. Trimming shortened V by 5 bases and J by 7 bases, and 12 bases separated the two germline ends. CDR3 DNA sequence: TGTGCCAGCAGCGCCGGGACTAGGAATTCACCCCTCCACTTT. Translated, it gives CASSAGTRNSPLHF.

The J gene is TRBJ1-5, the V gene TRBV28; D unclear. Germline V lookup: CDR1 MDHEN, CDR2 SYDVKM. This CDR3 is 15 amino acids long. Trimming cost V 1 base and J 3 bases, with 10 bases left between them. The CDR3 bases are TGTGCCAGCAGTTTATCGACTCAGCTCAATCAGCCCCAGCATTTT. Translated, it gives CASSLSTQLNQPQHF.

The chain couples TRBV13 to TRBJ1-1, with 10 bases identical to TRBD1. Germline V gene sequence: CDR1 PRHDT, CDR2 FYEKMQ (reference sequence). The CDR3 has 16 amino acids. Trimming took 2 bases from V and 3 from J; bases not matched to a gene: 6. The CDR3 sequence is CASSLSTGTGDTEAFF. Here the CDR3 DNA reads TGTGCCAGCAGCTTATCTACCGGGACAGGGGACACTGAAGCTTTCTTT.

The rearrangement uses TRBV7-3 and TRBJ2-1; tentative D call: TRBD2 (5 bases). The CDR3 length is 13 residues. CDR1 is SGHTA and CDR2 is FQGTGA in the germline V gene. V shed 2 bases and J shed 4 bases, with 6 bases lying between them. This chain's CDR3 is CASSLGLYNEQFF. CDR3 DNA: TGTGCCAGCAGCTTAGGACTTTACAATGAGCAGTTCTTC.

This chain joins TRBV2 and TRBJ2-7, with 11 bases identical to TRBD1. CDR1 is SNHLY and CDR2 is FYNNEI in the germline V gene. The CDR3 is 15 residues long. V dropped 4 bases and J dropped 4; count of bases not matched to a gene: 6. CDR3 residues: CASSGGTGGLYEQYF. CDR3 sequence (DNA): TGTGCCAGCAGTGGGGGGACAGGGGGTCTGTACGAGCAGTACTTC.

CDR3 residues: CASSLGGLAGGPEQFF. In DNA form, the CDR3 reads TGTGCCAGCAGCTTAGGTGGGCTAGCGGGAGGTCCCGAGCAGTTCTTC. This chain connects TRBV7-9 to TRBJ2-1; 11 positions match TRBD2. This CDR3 has 16 amino acids. Trimming cost V 1 base and J 10 bases; bases outside gene matches: 9. Germline V gene lookup returns CDR1 SEHNR and CDR2 FQNEAQ (reference sequence). Full variable domain (outside the CDR3, taken from reference TRBV7-9 and TRBJ2-1): DTGVSQNPRHKITKRGQNVTFRCDPISEHNRLYWYRQTLGQGPEFLTYFQNEAQLEKSRLLSDRFSAERPKGSFSTLEIQRTEQGDSAMYLCASSLGGLAGGPEQFFGPGTRLTVL.

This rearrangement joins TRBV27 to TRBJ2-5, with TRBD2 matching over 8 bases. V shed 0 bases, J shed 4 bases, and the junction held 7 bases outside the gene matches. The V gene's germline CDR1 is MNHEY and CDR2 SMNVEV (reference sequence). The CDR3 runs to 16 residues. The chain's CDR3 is CASSLSVGRARETQYF. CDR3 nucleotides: TGTGCCAGCAGTTTATCGGTCGGGAGGGCCAGAGAGACCCAGTACTTC.

CDR3 sequence: CASTGKAKNIQYF. CDR3 DNA: TGTGCCAGCACAGGGAAGGCCAAAAACATTCAGTACTTC. The chain has TRBV2 and TRBJ2-4; D is possibly TRBD1 (5 bases). The V gene lost 7 bases and the J gene lost 1 base, with 8 bases spanning the gap. Germline-derived CDR1 and CDR2 are SNHLY and FYNNEI. The CDR3 has 13 residues.

CDR3 nucleotides: TGTGCTAGTGGTTCAACCACTCTGAACACTGAAGCTTTCTTT. Residues: CASGSTTLNTEAFF. The gene calls are TRBV12-5 and TRBJ1-1; D uncertain. Germline CDR1 and CDR2: LGHNT and FRNRAP. V lost 4 bases and J 0 bases, leaving 9 bases between the germline ends. The CDR3 extends over 14 amino acids. Variable domain in full (rest from reference TRBV12-5 and TRBJ1-1): DARVTQTPRHKVTEMGQEVTMRCQPILGHNTVFWYRQTMMQGLELLAYFRNRAPLDDSGMPKDRFSAEMPDATLATLKIQPSEPRDSAVYFCASGSTTLNTEAFFGQGTRLTVV.

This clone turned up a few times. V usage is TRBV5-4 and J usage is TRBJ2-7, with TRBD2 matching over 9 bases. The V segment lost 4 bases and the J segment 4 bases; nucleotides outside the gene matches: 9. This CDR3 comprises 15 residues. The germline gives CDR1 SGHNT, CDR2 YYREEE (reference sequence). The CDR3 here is CASSPYSGSSYEQYF. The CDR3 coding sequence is TGTGCCAGCAGCCCCTATAGCGGGAGTTCTTACGAGCAGTACTTC.

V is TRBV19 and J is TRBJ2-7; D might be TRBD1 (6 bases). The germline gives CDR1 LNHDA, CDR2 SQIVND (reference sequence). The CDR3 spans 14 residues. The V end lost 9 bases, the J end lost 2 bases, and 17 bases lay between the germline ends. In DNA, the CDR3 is TGTGCCAGCCCGAAGGGGGAGACACCCTACGAGCAGTACTTC. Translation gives CASPKGETPYEQYF.

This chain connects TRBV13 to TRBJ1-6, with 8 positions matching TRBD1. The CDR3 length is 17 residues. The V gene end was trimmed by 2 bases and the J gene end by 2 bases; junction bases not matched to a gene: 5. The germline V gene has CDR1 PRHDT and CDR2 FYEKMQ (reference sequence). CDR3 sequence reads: CASSLSDRGPYNSPLHF. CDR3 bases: TGTGCCAGCAGCTTAAGTGACAGGGGACCCTATAATTCACCCCTCCACTTT.

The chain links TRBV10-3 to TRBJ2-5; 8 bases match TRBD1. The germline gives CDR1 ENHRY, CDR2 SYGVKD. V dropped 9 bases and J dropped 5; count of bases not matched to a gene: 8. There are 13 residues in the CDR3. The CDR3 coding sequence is TGTGCCATTCGACAGGGGCAGGGGGAGACCCAGTACTTC. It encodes CAIRQGQGETQYF.